Following are 23 T cell receptor beta chains from one sample sequenced in a study of cytomegalovirus exposure and HLA in healthy donors. PCR involved 60 Vbeta and 13 Jbeta primers. TCRdb's table, derived via immunoSEQ multiplex PCR, lists solely in-frame clones and lacks some. The table includes under 200,000 clones, just under 80% detected once. Sequences were obtained from PBMCs. Receptor source: a woman aged 45 to 65 in good health and CMV-seronegative.

This clone was observed a handful of times. The V gene is TRBV19, the J gene TRBJ2-1, with no clear D. The CDR3 sequence is 13 residues long. Trimming removed 3 bases at V and 6 bases at J, with 9 bases between. CDR1 and CDR2 from the germline V gene are LNHDA and SQIVND (reference sequence). DNA of the CDR3: TGTGCCAGTAGTATCCAGTGGAGCAATGAGCAGTTCTTC. It translates to CASSIQWSNEQFF.

The chain combines TRBV29-1 with TRBJ2-3, with 13 bases identical to TRBD2. J lost 2 bases, V lost 3 bases, and 8 bases had no gene match. Germline V gene data show CDR1 as SQVTM and CDR2 as ANQGSEA. This CDR3 comprises 17 residues. CDR3 amino acids: CSVETSTSGGATDTQYF. CDR3 nucleotide sequence: TGCAGCGTTGAGACCTCCACTAGCGGGGGGGCCACAGATACGCAGTATTTT.

This clone has just a few counts. Here the CDR3 DNA reads TGCGCCAGCAGCCCCGGGGGGACTAGCGGGGACTACGAGCAGTACTTC. Its protein product is CASSPGGTSGDYEQYF. The genes are TRBV5-1 and TRBJ2-7, with 13 bases fitting TRBD2. The CDR3 spans 16 residues. V lost 4 bases, J lost 3 bases, and 7 bases stayed unmatched. CDR1 is SGHRS and CDR2 is YFSETQ in the germline V gene.

This clone is a singleton in its sample. The gene calls are TRBV5-1 and TRBJ2-5; D is possibly TRBD1 (5 bases). CDR3 length: 12 residues. Between the trimmed V and J ends, which lost 3 bases and 5 bases, there was a span of 8 bases. The germline V gene encodes CDR1 SGHRS and CDR2 YFSETQ. The CDR3 nucleotides read TGCGCCAGCAGCTCGGCAGGGGAGACCCAGTACTTC. The encoded protein is CASSSAGETQYF.

This chain uses TRBV9 with TRBJ2-7; TRBD1 agrees at 8 bases. The germline V gene encodes CDR1 SGDLS and CDR2 YYNGEE. The CDR3 has 14 amino acids. Trimming took 3 bases from V and 4 from J; bases not matched to a gene: 6. As DNA, the CDR3 is TGTGCCAGCAGCGCCGGACAGGGTGGGTACGAGCAGTACTTC. Amino acid sequence: CASSAGQGGYEQYF. Based on the CDR3 plus reference TRBV9 and TRBJ2-7, the full variable domain is DSGVTQTPKHLITATGQRVTLRCSPRSGDLSVYWYQQSLDQGLQFLIQYYNGEERAKGNILERFSAQQFPDLHSELNLSSLELGDSALYFCASSAGQGGYEQYFGPGTRLTVT.

The rearrangement joins TRBV29-1 to TRBJ2-3, with TRBD2 identical over 7 bases. The CDR3 is made up of 14 amino acids. In germline, CDR1 is SQVTM, CDR2 ANQGSEA. J lost 4 bases, V lost 4 bases, and 8 bases had no gene match. The chain's CDR3 is CSVGASGVADTQYF. CDR3 DNA: TGCAGCGTTGGGGCTAGCGGTGTCGCAGATACGCAGTATTTT.

As to this clone: One end of the junction is discordant with germline, which a read error may explain. The genes are TRBV7-9 and TRBJ2-7; possibly TRBD1 for D (5 bases). CDR1 SEHNR and CDR2 FQNEAQ come from the germline V gene (reference sequence). The CDR3 is made up of 12 amino acids. The CDR3 region has the DNA TGTTCCAGCAGCAAAGACAGTAGCGAGCAGTACTTC. Residues: CSSSKDSSEQYF.

CDR3 nucleotides: TGTGCCAGCAGCGAAGAAAAACAGGGGTTCCACACTGAAGCTTTCTTT. Translation: CASSEEKQGFHTEAFF. This chain uses TRBV9 with TRBJ1-1; 7 bases map to TRBD1. Trimming at V came to 3 bases and at J to 3 bases, leaving 11 bases not matched to a gene. The CDR3 sequence is 16 residues long. Germline values: CDR1 SGDLS, CDR2 YYNGEE. The entire variable domain, with the rest obtained from reference TRBV9 and TRBJ1-1, is as follows: DSGVTQTPKHLITATGQRVTLRCSPRSGDLSVYWYQQSLDQGLQFLIQYYNGEERAKGNILERFSAQQFPDLHSELNLSSLELGDSALYFCASSEEKQGFHTEAFFGQGTRLTVV.

The rearrangement links TRBV2 to TRBJ2-7; D is undetermined. CDR1 is SNHLY, CDR2 FYNNEI, per germline. V lost 4 bases and J 6 bases, leaving 16 bases between the germline ends. This CDR3 spans 14 amino acids. CDR3 protein: CASSALLGRAEQYF. CDR3 in DNA: TGTGCCAGCAGTGCGCTGTTGGGCAGAGCCGAGCAGTACTTC.

The chain has TRBV15 and TRBJ2-1; D is unclear. The CDR3 contains 17 residues. Germline lookup yields CDR1 LNHNV and CDR2 YYDKDF (reference sequence). The V and J ends lost 1 base and 1 base respectively, with 14 bases between them. The CDR3 region is CATSRGAPSGSYNEQFF. The DNA of the CDR3 is TGTGCCACCAGCAGAGGTGCCCCCTCGGGTTCCTACAATGAGCAGTTCTTC. The complete variable domain, with remaining parts taken from reference TRBV15 and TRBJ2-1, reads DAMVIQNPRYQVTQFGKPVTLSCSQTLNHNVMYWYQQKSSQAPKLLFHYYDKDFNNEADTPDNFQSRRPNTSFCFLDIRSPGLGDTAMYLCATSRGAPSGSYNEQFFGPGTRLTVL.

V usage is TRBV9 and J usage is TRBJ2-7, with 8 bases matching TRBD1. CDR3 length equals 16 residues. Per germline, CDR1 SGDLS and CDR2 YYNGEE. V lost 0 bases to trimming and J lost 0 bases; unmatched junction nucleotides: 5. CDR3 in amino acids: CASSVDVGQASYEQYF. The DNA for the CDR3 is TGTGCCAGCAGCGTAGATGTGGGACAGGCCTCCTACGAGCAGTACTTC.

This clone was seen a few times. This chain connects TRBV7-8 to TRBJ2-7; 8 nucleotides align to TRBD2. There are 15 residues in the CDR3. V lost 5 bases and J lost 3; bases outside the gene matches: 9. Per the germline V gene, CDR1 is SGHVS and CDR2 is FQNEAQ. In DNA, the CDR3 is TGTGCCAGCAGCGGCCGGGAGGGAGTGGGCTACGAGCAGTACTTC. Translation: CASSGREGVGYEQYF.

This chain links TRBV7-2 with TRBJ2-5; TRBD2 aligns across 8 bases. Germline V gene sequence: CDR1 SGHTA, CDR2 FQGNSA. This CDR3 is 17 amino acids long. Losses at the gene ends were 5 bases for V and 4 bases for J; bases not matched to a gene: 15. In DNA form, the CDR3 reads TGTGCCAGCAGCCCGAAGGGGCGGGGGGCCCTATCAGAGACCCAGTACTTC. Translating it yields CASSPKGRGALSETQYF.

The J gene is TRBJ2-7, the V gene TRBV6-6; TRBD2 matches at 7 bases. CDR1 and CDR2 from the germline V gene are MNHNY and SVGAGI (reference sequence). The J segment lost 7 bases and the V segment lost 2 bases, leaving 14 bases of the junction unmatched. The CDR3 runs 16 residues. The CDR3: CASSYGSSGPLGEQYF. CDR3 in DNA: TGTGCCAGCAGTTACGGGTCTAGCGGCCCCCTGGGGGAGCAGTACTTC.

The chain joins TRBV7-2 to TRBJ1-2; unclear D gene. The germline gives CDR1 SGHTA, CDR2 FQGNSA. The CDR3 is made up of 14 amino acids. Deletions cut 3 bases from V and 8 bases from J, with 16 bases between. The CDR3: CASSLSPGAGGYTF. DNA of the CDR3: TGTGCCAGCAGCTTGAGTCCGGGAGCCGGGGGCTACACCTTC.

The chain joins TRBV5-1 to TRBJ1-4; possible D gene TRBD1, 6 bases. In germline, CDR1 is SGHRS, CDR2 YFSETQ. This CDR3 spans 15 amino acids. V was clipped by 5 bases and J by 4 bases, with 15 bases between them. CDR3 bases: TGCGCCAGCAGAACGTACACAGGGAATAATGAAAAACTGTTTTTT. As protein: CASRTYTGNNEKLFF.

As regards this clone: No DNA is shown, since the ends of the CDR3 on it are uncertain; the CDR3 is the one TCRdb lists. V gene TRBV11-1 combines with J gene TRBJ2-7; the listed D gene, TRBD2, was not tested against the DNA. The CDR3 numbers 14 amino acids, ends counted. CDR1 and CDR2 (germline): SGHAT, FQDESV (reference sequence). The CDR3 loop is CASSFLWRNYEQYF.

The chain recombines TRBV7-9 with TRBJ2-2, with 16 bases matching TRBD2. The CDR3 sequence is 16 residues long. V shed 4 bases and J 6 bases; nucleotides not matched to a gene: 2. Germline V CDR1 and CDR2: SEHNR, FQNEAQ (reference sequence). For the CDR3, the DNA is TGTGCCAGCAGCTCTGGGACTAGCGGGGGGGCCGGGGAGCTGTTTTTT. Its translation: CASSSGTSGGAGELFF. Full variable domain (outside the CDR3, taken from reference TRBV7-9 and TRBJ2-2): DTGVSQNPRHKITKRGQNVTFRCDPISEHNRLYWYRQTLGQGPEFLTYFQNEAQLEKSRLLSDRFSAERPKGSFSTLEIQRTEQGDSAMYLCASSSGTSGGAGELFFGEGSRLTVL.

The chain combines TRBV6-6 with TRBJ2-7, with 11 nucleotides matching TRBD2. The length of the CDR3 is 15 residues. J lost 5 bases, V lost 6 bases, and 9 bases had no gene match. Germline V gene sequence: CDR1 MNHNY, CDR2 SVGAGI (reference sequence). CDR3 loop: CASSPGLAGSNEQYF. CDR3 nucleotide sequence: TGTGCCAGCAGCCCCGGACTAGCGGGTTCGAACGAGCAGTACTTC.

The chain uses TRBV9 and TRBJ2-1; a weak D match, TRBD2 (6 bases). V lost 3 bases and J lost 0, with 13 bases in between. CDR3 length equals 16 residues. Germline V gene data show CDR1 as SGDLS and CDR2 as YYNGEE. For the CDR3, the DNA is TGTGCCAGCAGCGCCGGGGGACTGAGCTCCTACAATGAGCAGTTCTTC. Translated, it gives CASSAGGLSSYNEQFF.

CDR3 coding DNA: TGTGCCAGCAGCGTAGGAACACAGGGGGCGGCCTACAATGAGCAGTTCTTC. It encodes CASSVGTQGAAYNEQFF. The genes are TRBV9 and TRBJ2-1, with TRBD1 matching over 9 bases. The CDR3 is 17 residues long. CDR1 SGDLS and CDR2 YYNGEE come from the germline V gene. V lost 0 bases and J lost 2; bases outside the gene matches: 6.

The count of this clone is one. The chain carries TRBV15 and TRBJ2-3, with a possible D match to TRBD1 (7 bases). The V end was cut by 3 bases, the J end by 0 bases, with 13 bases between. This CDR3 comprises 16 residues. The germline V gene encodes CDR1 LNHNV and CDR2 YYDKDF (reference sequence). CDR3 coding DNA: TGTGCCACCAGCAGTGCGGGACAGAAGAGCACAGATACGCAGTATTTT. Translating it yields CATSSAGQKSTDTQYF.

The rearrangement links TRBV4-3 to TRBJ2-3, with 10 positions matching TRBD2. Germline trimming cut 4 bases from V and 2 bases from J; bases unmatched to any gene: 9. The CDR3 totals 17 residues. Germline CDR1 is LGHNA and CDR2 is YSLEER. This CDR3 is CASSLSLAGAYTDTQYF. The CDR3 coding sequence is TGCGCCAGCAGCCTCTCCCTAGCGGGGGCCTACACAGATACGCAGTATTTT.